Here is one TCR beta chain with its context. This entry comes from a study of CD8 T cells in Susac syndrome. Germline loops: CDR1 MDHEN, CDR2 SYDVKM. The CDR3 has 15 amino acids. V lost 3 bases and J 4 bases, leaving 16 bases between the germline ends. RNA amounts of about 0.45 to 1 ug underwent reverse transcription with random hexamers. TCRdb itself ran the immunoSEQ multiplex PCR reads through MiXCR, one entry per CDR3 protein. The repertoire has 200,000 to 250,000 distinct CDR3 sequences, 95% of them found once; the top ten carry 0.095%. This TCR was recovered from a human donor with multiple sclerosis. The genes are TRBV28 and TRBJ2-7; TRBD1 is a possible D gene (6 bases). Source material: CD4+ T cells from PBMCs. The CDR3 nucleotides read TGTGCCAGCAGTTTCAGGGGTGTTGGCTCGTACGAGCAGTACTTC. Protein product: CASSFRGVGSYEQYF. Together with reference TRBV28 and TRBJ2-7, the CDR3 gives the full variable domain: DVKVTQSSRYLVKRTGEKVFLECVQDMDHENMFWYRQDPGLGLRLIYFSYDVKMKEKGDIPEGYSVSREKKERFSLILESASTNQTSMYLCASSFRGVGSYEQYFGPGTRLTVT.